The rows below give T cell receptor beta chains drawn from one sample of a study of blood T cells in healthy people across ages. Via MiXCR, TCRdb re-called the 5' RACE reads, giving one row per CDR3 protein. In the table there are about 540,000 distinct CDR3 sequences, 24% of which are singletons. This sample was shared with a second study, whose subject was T cells of mothers and their children.

Sequenced input: blood. The receptors come from a boy aged 5-17 years in good health. CDR3s include the opening cysteine and the closing phenylalanine or tryptophan. A D gene is named only where the DNA matches it firmly. A row's size may be missing; if present it is once, few, many or a size class.

clone size	V gene	D gene	J gene	CDR3 protein	CDR3 DNA
few	TRBV9	TRBD2	TRBJ2-1	CASSVDLAGPYNEQFF	TGTGCCAGCAGCGTAGATCTAGCGGGGCCCTACAATGAGCAGTTCTTC
many	TRBV6-1	TRBD1	TRBJ2-4	CASRRDSFFNIQYF	TGTGCCAGCAGACGGGACAGCTTCTTTAACATTCAGTACTTC
.	TRBV4-1	TRBD1	TRBJ1-4	CASSQDGAGGPRNEKLFF	TGCGCCAGCAGCCAAGATGGGGCAGGGGGTCCCCGTAATGAAAAACTGTTTTTT
few	TRBV20-1	.	TRBJ1-1	CSAAGTMTLRAFF	TGCAGTGCTGCCGGGACAATGACACTTCGAGCTTTCTTT
.	TRBV7-9	TRBD1	TRBJ1-2	CASSLLTGDYGYTF	TGTGCCAGCAGCTTACTTACAGGGGACTATGGCTACACCTTC
few	TRBV12-3/TRBV12-4	.	TRBJ2-5	CASSLSRPWEQYF	TGTGCCAGCAGTTTAAGCCGCCCTTGGGAGCAGTACTTC
.	TRBV7-9	TRBD2	TRBJ2-1	CASSLVLAGPNEQFF	TGTGCCAGCAGCTTAGTCCTAGCGGGACCGAATGAGCAGTTCTTC
few	TRBV6-1	TRBD1	TRBJ1-5	CASRGQGLGSNQPQHF	TGTGCCAGCAGGGGACAGGGCCTGGGAAGCAATCAGCCCCAGCATTTT
.	TRBV9	TRBD2	TRBJ2-3	CASSVSGSMTDTQYF	TGTGCCAGCAGCGTGAGCGGGAGTATGACAGATACGCAGTATTTT
few	TRBV5-1	.	TRBJ2-1	CASSPVSETWHNEQFF	TGCGCCAGCAGCCCCGTGAGCGAAACGTGGCACAATGAGCAGTTCTTC
.	TRBV7-9	TRBD2	TRBJ2-7	CASSLVVPGGPHEQYF	TGTGCCAGCAGCTTAGTCGTCCCGGGAGGGCCACACGAGCAGTACTTC
many	TRBV24-1	TRBD1	TRBJ2-1	CATSDFSGGTRQFF	TGTGCCACCAGTGATTTTTCAGGGGGCACAAGGCAGTTCTTC
few	TRBV11-2	.	TRBJ2-3	CASSLARGPEGQYF	TGTGCCAGCAGCTTAGCGCGGGGCCCCGAGGGGCAGTATTTT
.	TRBV4-3	TRBD1	TRBJ1-1	CASSQANRGQYTEAFF	TGCGCCAGCAGCCAAGCTAACAGGGGGCAGTACACTGAAGCTTTCTTT
.	TRBV6-5	TRBD1	TRBJ2-2	CATMRDRVPGELFF	TGTGCCACCATGCGGGACAGGGTTCCCGGGGAGCTGTTTTTT
few	TRBV7-9	TRBD1	TRBJ2-3	CASSSTGGLSTDTQYF	TGTGCCAGCAGCTCAACAGGGGGCCTTAGCACAGATACGCAGTATTTT
.	TRBV30	TRBD1	TRBJ1-5	CAWSEGTGLRGNQPQHF	TGTGCCTGGAGTGAGGGGACAGGGTTGAGGGGCAATCAGCCCCAGCATTTT
.	TRBV10-3	.	TRBJ2-2	CAIARWAGELFF	TGTGCCATCGCCCGGTGGGCCGGGGAGCTGTTTTTT
few	TRBV2	.	TRBJ2-1	CASSEATDRIEQFF	TGTGCCAGCAGTGAAGCCACCGACCGTATCGAGCAGTTCTTC
few	TRBV12-3/TRBV12-4	TRBD2	TRBJ2-7	CASKRGPPYEQYF	TGTGCCAGCAAGCGGGGACCCCCCTACGAGCAGTACTTT
.	TRBV5-1	TRBD2	TRBJ2-7	CASRTGLAAEQYF	TGCGCCAGCAGAACGGGACTAGCCGCCGAGCAGTACTTC
few	TRBV4-1	TRBD2	TRBJ2-5	CASSQVPSLAGGQETQYF	TGCGCCAGCAGCCAAGTCCCCTCACTAGCGGGGGGGCAAGAGACCCAGTACTTC
few	TRBV7-2	.	TRBJ2-5	CASSPAGTEYQETQYF	TGTGCCAGCAGCCCAGCCGGGACGGAGTATCAAGAGACCCAGTACTTC
.	TRBV7-3	TRBD1	TRBJ2-1	CASSLRDRGDEQFF	TGTGCCAGCAGCTTACGGGACAGGGGAGATGAGCAGTTCTTC
.	TRBV7-2	TRBD2	TRBJ2-1	CASSPTSGARNEQFF	TGTGCCAGCAGCCCGACTAGCGGGGCCCGAAATGAGCAGTTCTTC
.	TRBV6-1	.	TRBJ1-5	CASTRRGGLAGGTFTDTQHF	TGTGCCAGCACTCGAAGGGGGGGACTAGCGGGGGGAACGTTCACAGATACGCAGCATTTT
.	TRBV2	TRBD1	TRBJ2-7	CASSEYRGRVEEQYF	TGTGCCAGCAGTGAATACAGGGGGCGAGTAGAGGAGCAGTACTTC
.	TRBV27	TRBD1	TRBJ1-2	CASSSLDRGYGYTF	TGTGCCAGCAGTTCCCTGGACAGGGGGTACGGCTACACCTTC
few	TRBV5-1	.	TRBJ2-5	CASSSYPTDQETQYF	TGCGCCAGCAGCTCCTACCCGACAGATCAAGAGACCCAGTACTTC
.	TRBV5-5	.	TRBJ1-5	CASSLHYSNQPQHF	TGTGCCAGCAGCTTGCACTATAGCAATCAGCCCCAGCATTTT
.	TRBV20-1	TRBD1	TRBJ1-4	CSAGGGTGANNEKLFF	TGCAGTGCTGGGGGGGGGACAGGAGCCAATAATGAAAAACTGTTTTTT
.	TRBV7-2	TRBD1	TRBJ1-6	CASSLDRGNNSPLHF	TGTGCCAGCAGCTTAGACAGGGGGAATAATTCACCCCTCCACTTT